A single T cell receptor (beta chain) is shown here with its context. Antigen specificity is unknown. At one end the junction does not follow the germline gene, possibly because of a read error. This entry comes from a study of glioma-infiltrating T cells. Findings and limits, study-wide: Above-expected tissue-blood divergence occurred in all gliomas, most in low-grade ones.

CDR1 is SGHTA, CDR2 FQGNSA, per germline. The CDR3 extends over 17 amino acids. The iRepertoire nested amplicon-rescue multiplex PCR amplified TCR alpha and beta CDR3s from RNA. Input was about 95-400 ng of tissue mRNA or PBMC total RNA. TCRdb redid the calling of the multiplex PCR reads with MiXCR, one entry per CDR3 protein. The sample gives about 130,000 distinct CDR3 sequences, roughly a quarter of which show up once; under 35% is in the top ten. This receptor was taken from a human donor with low-grade glioma or glioblastoma, undergoing nonglioma brain surgery, or in good health (not recorded which). The material sequenced was glioma tissue, nonneoplastic brain tissue, or PBMCs (not recorded which). This chain connects TRBV7-2 to TRBJ2-3, with 12 bases fitting TRBD2. The CDR3 region has the DNA TGTGCCAGCAGCCTAGCACTAGCGGGGGGCCCTCAGGATACGCAGTATTTT. This translates into CASSLALAGGPQDTQYF.